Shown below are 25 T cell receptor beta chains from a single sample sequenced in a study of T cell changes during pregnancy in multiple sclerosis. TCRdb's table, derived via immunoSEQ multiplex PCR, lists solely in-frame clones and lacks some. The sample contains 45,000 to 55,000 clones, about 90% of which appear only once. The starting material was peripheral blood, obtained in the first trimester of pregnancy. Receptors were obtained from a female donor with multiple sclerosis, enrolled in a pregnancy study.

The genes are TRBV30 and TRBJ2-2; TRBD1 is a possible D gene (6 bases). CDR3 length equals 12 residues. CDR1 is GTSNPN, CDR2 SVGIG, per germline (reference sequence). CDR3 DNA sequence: TGTGCTGCCACAGGGCAAACCGGGGAGCTGTTTTTT. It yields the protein CAATGQTGELFF.

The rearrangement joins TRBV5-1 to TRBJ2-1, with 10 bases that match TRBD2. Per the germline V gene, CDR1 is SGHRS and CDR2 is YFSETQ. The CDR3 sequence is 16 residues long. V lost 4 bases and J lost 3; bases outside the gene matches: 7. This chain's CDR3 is CASSHSGGTHYNEQFF. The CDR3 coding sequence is TGCGCCAGCAGCCATAGCGGGGGGACACACTACAATGAGCAGTTCTTC.

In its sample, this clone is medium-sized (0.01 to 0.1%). The CDR3 sequence: CASSLGGASSYEQYF. In DNA, the CDR3 is TGTGCCAGCAGCTTAGGAGGTGCGAGCTCCTACGAGCAGTACTTC. The gene calls are TRBV7-2 and TRBJ2-7; D gene unclear. CDR3 length: 15 amino acids. The germline V and J ends were trimmed by 1 base and 0 bases, with 10 bases remaining between them. Germline V lookup: CDR1 SGHTA, CDR2 FQGNSA.

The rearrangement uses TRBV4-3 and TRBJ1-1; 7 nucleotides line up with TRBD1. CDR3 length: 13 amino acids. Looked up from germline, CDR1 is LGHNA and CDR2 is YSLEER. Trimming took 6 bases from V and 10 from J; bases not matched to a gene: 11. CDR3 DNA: TGCGCCAGCAGTCCCGACAGGGACTTAGGAGCTTTCTTT. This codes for CASSPDRDLGAFF.

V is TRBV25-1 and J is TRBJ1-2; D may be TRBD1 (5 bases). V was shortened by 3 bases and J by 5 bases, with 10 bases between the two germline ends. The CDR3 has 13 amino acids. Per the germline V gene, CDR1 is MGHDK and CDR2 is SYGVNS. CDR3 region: CASSDVGVYGYTF. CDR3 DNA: TGTGCCAGCAGTGATGTAGGGGTTTATGGCTACACCTTC.

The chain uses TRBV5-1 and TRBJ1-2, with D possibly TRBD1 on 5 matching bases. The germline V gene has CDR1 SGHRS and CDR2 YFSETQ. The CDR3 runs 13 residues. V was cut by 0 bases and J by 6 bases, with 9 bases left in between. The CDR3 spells CASSLAGGDGYTF. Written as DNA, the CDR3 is TGCGCCAGCAGCTTGGCCGGGGGGGATGGCTACACCTTC.

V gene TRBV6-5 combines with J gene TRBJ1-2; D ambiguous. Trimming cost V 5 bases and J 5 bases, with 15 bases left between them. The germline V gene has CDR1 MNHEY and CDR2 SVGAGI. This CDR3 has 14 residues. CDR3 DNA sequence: TGTGCCAGCAGTACCCTAACGGGAGATTATGGCTACACCTTC. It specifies CASSTLTGDYGYTF.

The CDR3 coding sequence is TGTGCCAGCAGCCAAGACGGGACAGGGGGCAATCAGCCCCAGCATTTT. Amino acids: CASSQDGTGGNQPQHF. The chain recombines TRBV4-2 with TRBJ1-5; 10 nucleotides match TRBD1. CDR1 is LGHNA, CDR2 YNFKEQ, per germline. The CDR3 totals 16 residues. The ends lost 0 bases at V and 2 bases at J; junction bases unmatched: 1.

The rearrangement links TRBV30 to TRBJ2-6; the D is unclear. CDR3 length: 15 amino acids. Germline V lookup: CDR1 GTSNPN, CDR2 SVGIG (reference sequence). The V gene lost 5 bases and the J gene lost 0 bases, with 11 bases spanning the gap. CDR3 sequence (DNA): TGTGCCTGGCAGTTTATCCGCTCTGGGGCCAACGTCCTGACTTTC. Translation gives CAWQFIRSGANVLTF.

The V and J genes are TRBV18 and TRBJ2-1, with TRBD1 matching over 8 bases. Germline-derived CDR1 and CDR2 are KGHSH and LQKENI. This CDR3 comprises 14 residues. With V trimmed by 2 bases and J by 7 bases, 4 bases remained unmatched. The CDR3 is CASSPSNRGNEQFF. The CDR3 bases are TGTGCCAGCTCACCATCGAACAGGGGGAATGAGCAGTTCTTC.

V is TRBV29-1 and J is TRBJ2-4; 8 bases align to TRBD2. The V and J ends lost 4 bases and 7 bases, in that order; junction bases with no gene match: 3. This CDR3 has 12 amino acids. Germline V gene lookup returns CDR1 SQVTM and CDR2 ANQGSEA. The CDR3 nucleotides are TGCAGCGTTGCCCAGCGGGGGAACATTCAGTACTTC. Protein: CSVAQRGNIQYF.

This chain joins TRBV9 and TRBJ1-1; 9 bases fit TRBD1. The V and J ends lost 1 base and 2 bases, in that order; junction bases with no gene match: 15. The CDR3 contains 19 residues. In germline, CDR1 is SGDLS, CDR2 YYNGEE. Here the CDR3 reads CASSVLGGWTGDPNTEAFF. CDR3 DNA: TGTGCCAGCAGCGTACTCGGCGGCTGGACAGGGGACCCTAACACTGAAGCTTTCTTT.

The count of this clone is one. Written as DNA, the CDR3 is TGCGCCAGCAGCTTAGATGCGGATGCGGGGACCCAGTACTTC. Its translation: CASSLDADAGTQYF. V usage is TRBV5-1 and J usage is TRBJ2-5, with D possibly TRBD2 on 5 matching bases. Germline values: CDR1 SGHRS, CDR2 YFSETQ. The length of the CDR3 is 14 residues. Trimming shortened V by 2 bases and J by 7 bases, and 15 bases separated the two germline ends.

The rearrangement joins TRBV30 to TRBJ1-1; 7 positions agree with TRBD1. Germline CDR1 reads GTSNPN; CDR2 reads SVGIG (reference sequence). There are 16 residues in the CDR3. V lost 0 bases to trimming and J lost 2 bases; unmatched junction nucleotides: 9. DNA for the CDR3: TGTGCCTGGAGTGTACTTTCTAGGACAGGCAACACTGAAGCTTTCTTT. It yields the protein CAWSVLSRTGNTEAFF.

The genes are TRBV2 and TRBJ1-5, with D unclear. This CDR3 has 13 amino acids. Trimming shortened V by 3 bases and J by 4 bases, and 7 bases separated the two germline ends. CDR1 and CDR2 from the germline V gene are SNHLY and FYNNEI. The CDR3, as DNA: TGTGCCAGCAGTGACCAGGAAAATCAGCCCCAGCATTTT. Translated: CASSDQENQPQHF.

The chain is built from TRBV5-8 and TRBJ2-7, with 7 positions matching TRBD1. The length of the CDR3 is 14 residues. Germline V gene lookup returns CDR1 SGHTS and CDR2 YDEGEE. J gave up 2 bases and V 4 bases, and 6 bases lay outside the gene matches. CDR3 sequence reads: CASSGWTGAYEQYF. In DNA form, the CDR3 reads TGTGCCAGCAGCGGATGGACAGGAGCCTACGAGCAGTACTTC.

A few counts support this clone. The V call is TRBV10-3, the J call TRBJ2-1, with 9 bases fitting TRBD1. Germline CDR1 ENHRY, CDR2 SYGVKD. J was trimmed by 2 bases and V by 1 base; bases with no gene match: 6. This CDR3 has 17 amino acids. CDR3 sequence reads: CAISEFGTGQTYNEQFF. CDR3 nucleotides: TGTGCCATCAGTGAGTTCGGGACAGGGCAGACCTACAATGAGCAGTTCTTC.

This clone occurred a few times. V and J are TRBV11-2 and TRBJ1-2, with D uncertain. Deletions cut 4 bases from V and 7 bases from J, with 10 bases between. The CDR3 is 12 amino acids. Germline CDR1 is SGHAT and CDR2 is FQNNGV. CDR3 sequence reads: CASSWESRGYTF. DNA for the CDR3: TGTGCCAGCAGCTGGGAGTCTCGTGGCTACACCTTC.

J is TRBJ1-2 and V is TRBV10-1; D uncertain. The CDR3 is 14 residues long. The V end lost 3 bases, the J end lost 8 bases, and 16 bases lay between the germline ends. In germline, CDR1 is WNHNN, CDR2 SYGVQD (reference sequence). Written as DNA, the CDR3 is TGCGCCAGCAGTGAAACCCGTTACCCGGGGGGCTACACCTTC. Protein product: CASSETRYPGGYTF.

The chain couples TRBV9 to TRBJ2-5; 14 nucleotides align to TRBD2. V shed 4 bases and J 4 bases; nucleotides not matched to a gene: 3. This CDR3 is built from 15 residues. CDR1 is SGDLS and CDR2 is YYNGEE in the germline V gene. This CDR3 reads CASSRGTSGGETQYF. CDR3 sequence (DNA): TGTGCCAGCAGCAGGGGGACTAGCGGGGGAGAGACCCAGTACTTC.

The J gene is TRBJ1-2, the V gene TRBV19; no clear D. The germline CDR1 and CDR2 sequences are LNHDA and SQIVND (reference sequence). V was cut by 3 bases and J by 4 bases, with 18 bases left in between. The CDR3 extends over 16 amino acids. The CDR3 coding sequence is TGTGCCAGTAGTATTAGCGCGTCCGCTACCGTCTATGGCTACACCTTC. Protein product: CASSISASATVYGYTF.

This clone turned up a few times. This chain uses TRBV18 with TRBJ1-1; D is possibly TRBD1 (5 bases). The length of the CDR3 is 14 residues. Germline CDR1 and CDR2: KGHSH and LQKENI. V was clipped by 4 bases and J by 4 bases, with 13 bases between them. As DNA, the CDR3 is TGTGCCAGCTCACTGGCCACAGGAACCACTGAAGCTTTCTTT. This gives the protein CASSLATGTTEAFF.

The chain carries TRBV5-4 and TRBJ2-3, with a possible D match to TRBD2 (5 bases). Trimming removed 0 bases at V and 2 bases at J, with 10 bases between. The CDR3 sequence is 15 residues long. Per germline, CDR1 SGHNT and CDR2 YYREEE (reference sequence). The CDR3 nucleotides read TGTGCCAGCAGCTTGGGATGGCGGGCCACAGATACGCAGTATTTT. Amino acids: CASSLGWRATDTQYF.

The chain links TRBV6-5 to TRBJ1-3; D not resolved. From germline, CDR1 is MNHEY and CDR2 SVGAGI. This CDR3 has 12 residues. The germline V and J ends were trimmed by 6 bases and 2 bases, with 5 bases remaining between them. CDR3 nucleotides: TGTGCCAGCAGGTCGGCTGGAAACACCATATATTTT. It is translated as CASRSAGNTIYF.

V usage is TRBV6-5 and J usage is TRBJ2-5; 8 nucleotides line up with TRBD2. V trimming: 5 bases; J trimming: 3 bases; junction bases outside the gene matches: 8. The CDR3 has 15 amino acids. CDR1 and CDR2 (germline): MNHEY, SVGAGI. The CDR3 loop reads CASSGSGGPKETQYF. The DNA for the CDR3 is TGTGCCAGCAGTGGAAGCGGGGGCCCGAAAGAGACCCAGTACTTC.